This TCR beta chain was profiled in a study of memory CD4+ T cells and cytomegalovirus serostatus. Study-wide results and limits: The CMV-associated TCR signature appears largely within the CD4+ memory repertoire. Median bootstrapped AUC for CMV status was about 0.95 originally, around 0.91 US-trained.

As to this clone: Its antigen is undetermined.

Per germline, CDR1 LNHDA and CDR2 SQIVND (reference sequence). This CDR3 spans 13 amino acids. V shed 6 bases and J 6 bases; nucleotides not matched to a gene: 7. The sort gate was single viable CD3+CD4+CD8-CD45RO+ cells for memory CD4+ T cells. CMV serostatus came from serum IgG against pp150, pp28, p38, p52. Per the authors' pipeline: After removing out-of-frame reads, millions of distinct TCRbeta sequences remained. The repertoire was sequenced with immunoSEQ multiplex PCR; TCRdb's copy has only in-frame clones and lacks some. V and J calls and clone size are as listed in that table; D and trimming were resolved from the DNA. Counted here are 20,000 to 30,000 clones, approximately 75% occurring once; the ten biggest clones make up approximately 1%.

This TCR came from an adult in good health and CMV-seronegative. The chain carries TRBV19 and TRBJ1-2; 7 bases align to TRBD1. Sequencing used memory CD4+ T cells from blood. The CDR3: CASRSDRTDGYTF. CDR3 sequence (DNA): TGTGCCAGTAGATCGGACAGGACAGATGGCTACACCTTC.